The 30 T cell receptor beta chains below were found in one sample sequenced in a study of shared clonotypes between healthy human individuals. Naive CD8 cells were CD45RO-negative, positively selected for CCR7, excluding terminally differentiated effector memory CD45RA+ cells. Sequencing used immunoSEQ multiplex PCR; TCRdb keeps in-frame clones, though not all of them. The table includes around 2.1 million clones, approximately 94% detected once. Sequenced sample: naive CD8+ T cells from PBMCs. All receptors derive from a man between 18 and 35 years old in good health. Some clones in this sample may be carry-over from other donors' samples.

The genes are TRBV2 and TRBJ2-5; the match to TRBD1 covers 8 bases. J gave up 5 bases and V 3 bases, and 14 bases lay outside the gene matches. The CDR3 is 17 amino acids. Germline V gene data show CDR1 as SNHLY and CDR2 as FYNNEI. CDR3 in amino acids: CASSELPTGVFSETQYF. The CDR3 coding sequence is TGTGCCAGCAGTGAGTTACCGACAGGGGTCTTCTCGGAGACCCAGTACTTC. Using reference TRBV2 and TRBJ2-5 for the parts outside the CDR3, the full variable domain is EPEVTQTPSHQVTQMGQEVILRCVPISNHLYFYWYRQILGQKVEFLVSFYNNEISEKSEIFDDQFSVERPDGSNFTLKIRSTKLEDSAMYFCASSELPTGVFSETQYFGPGTRLLVL.

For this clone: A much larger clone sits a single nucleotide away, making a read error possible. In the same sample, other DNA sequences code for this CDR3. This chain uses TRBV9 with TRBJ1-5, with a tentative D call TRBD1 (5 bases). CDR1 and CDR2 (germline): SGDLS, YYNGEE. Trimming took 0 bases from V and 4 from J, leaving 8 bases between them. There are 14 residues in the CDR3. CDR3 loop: CASSVGGGNQPQHF. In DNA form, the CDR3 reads TGTGCCAGCAGCGTAGGGGGGGGTAATCAGCCCCAGCATTTT.

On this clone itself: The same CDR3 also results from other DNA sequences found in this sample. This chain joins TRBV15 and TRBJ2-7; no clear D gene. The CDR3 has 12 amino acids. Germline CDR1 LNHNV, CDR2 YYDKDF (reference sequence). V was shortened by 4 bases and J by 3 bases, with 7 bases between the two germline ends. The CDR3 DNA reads TGTGCCACCAGCACGGATAGCTACGAGCAGTACTTC. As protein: CATSTDSYEQYF.

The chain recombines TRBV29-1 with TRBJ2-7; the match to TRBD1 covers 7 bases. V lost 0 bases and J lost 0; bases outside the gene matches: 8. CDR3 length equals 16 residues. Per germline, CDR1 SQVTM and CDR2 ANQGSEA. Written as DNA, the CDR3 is TGCAGCGTTGAAGATCTAAAGGGGGCCGGCTCCTACGAGCAGTACTTC. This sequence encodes CSVEDLKGAGSYEQYF.

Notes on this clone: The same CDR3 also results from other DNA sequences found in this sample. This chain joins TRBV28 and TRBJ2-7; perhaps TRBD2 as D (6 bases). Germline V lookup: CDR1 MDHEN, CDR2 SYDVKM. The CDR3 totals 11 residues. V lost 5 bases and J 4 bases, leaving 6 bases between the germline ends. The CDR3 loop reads CASSGGYEQYF. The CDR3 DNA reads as TGTGCCAGCAGTGGAGGGTACGAGCAGTACTTC.

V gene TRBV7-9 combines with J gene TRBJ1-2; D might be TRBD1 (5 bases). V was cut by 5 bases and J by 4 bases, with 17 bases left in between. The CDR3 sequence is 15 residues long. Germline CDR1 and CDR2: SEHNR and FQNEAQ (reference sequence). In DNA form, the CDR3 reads TGTGCCAGCAGCGTGGCGGACCGCGGGACCTATGGCTACACCTTC. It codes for CASSVADRGTYGYTF.

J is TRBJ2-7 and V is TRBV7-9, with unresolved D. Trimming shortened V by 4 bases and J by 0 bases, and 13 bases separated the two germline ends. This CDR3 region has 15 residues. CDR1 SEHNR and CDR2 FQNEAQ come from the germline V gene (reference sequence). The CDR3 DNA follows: TGTGCCAGCAGCTCCGCAGCAGGTAGCTCCTACGAGCAGTACTTC. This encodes CASSSAAGSSYEQYF.

The CDR3 spells CASSPPGQGTLTTNEKLFF. CDR3 DNA sequence: TGTGCCAGCAGCCCACCGGGACAGGGGACGCTAACAACTAATGAAAAACTGTTTTTT. The rearrangement joins TRBV7-9 to TRBJ1-4, with 10 bases aligning to TRBD1. The CDR3 has 19 residues. V lost 5 bases to trimming and J lost 0 bases; unmatched junction nucleotides: 12. Germline V gene data show CDR1 as SEHNR and CDR2 as FQNEAQ (reference sequence).

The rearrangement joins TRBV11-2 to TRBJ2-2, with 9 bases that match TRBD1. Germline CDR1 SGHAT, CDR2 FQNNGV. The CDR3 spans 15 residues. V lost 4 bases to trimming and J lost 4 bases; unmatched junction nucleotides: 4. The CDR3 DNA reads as TGTGCCAGCAGCTCGGGACAGGGCGTCACCGGGGAGCTGTTTTTT. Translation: CASSSGQGVTGELFF.

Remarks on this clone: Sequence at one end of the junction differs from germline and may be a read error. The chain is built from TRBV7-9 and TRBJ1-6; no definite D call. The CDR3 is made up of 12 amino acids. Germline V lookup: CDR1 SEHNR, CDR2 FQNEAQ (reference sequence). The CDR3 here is CASNGYDSPLHF. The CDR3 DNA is TGTGCCAGCAACGGCTATGATTCACCCCTCCACTTT. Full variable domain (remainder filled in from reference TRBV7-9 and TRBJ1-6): DTGVSQNPRHKITKRGQNVTFRCDPISEHNRLYWYRQTLGQGPEFLTYFQNEAQLEKSRLLSDRFSAERPKGSFSTLEIQRTEQGDSAMYLCASNGYDSPLHFGNGTRLTVT.

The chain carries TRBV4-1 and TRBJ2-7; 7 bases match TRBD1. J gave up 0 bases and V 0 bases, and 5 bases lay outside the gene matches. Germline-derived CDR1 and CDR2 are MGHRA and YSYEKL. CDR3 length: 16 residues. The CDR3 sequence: CASSQDVGGFSYEQYF. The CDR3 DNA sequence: TGCGCCAGCAGCCAAGATGTAGGGGGCTTCTCCTACGAGCAGTACTTC.

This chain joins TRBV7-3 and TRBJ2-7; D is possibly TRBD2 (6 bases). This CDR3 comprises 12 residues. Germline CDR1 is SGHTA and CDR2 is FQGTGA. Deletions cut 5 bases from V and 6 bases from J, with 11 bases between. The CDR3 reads CASSPVGGEQYF. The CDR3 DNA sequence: TGTGCCAGCAGCCCAGTGGGGGGCGAGCAGTACTTC.

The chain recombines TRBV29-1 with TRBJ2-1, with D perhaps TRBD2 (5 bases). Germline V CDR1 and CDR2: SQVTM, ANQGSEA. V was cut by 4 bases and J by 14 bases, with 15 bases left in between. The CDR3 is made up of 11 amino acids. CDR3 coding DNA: TGCAGCGTTGGGTCTGAATCAGCGGAGTTCTTC. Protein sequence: CSVGSESAEFF.

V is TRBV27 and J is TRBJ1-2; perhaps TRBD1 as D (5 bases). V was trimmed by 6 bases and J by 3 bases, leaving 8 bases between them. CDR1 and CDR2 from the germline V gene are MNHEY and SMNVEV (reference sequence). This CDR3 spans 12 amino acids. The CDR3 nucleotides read TGTGCCAGCAGCGGGGACGACTATGGCTACACCTTC. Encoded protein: CASSGDDYGYTF.

The CDR3 loop reads CASSKASRHPSYNEQFF. The CDR3 nucleotides are TGTGCCAGCAGCAAAGCTTCTCGGCACCCGTCCTACAATGAGCAGTTCTTC. The chain is built from TRBV21-1 and TRBJ2-1. TRBV21-1 counts as a pseudogene. This CDR3 has 17 amino acids.

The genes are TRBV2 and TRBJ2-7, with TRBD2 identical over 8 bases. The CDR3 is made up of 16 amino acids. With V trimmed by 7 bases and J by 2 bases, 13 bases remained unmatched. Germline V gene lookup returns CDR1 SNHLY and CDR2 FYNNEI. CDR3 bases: TGTGCCAGCACCTATTCCCGACTAGCGCCGGCCTACGAGCAGTACTTC. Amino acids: CASTYSRLAPAYEQYF.

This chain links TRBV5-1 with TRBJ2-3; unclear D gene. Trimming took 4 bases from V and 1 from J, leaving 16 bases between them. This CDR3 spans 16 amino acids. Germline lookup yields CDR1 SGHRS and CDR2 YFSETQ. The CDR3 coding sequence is TGCGCCAGCAGCCCCGCTCGTTCGCTCCGCACAGATACGCAGTATTTT. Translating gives CASSPARSLRTDTQYF. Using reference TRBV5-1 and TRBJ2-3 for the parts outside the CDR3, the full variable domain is KAGVTQTPRYLIKTRGQQVTLSCSPISGHRSVSWYQQTPGQGLQFLFEYFSETQRNKGNFPGRFSGRQFSNSRSEMNVSTLELGDSALYLCASSPARSLRTDTQYFGPGTRLTVL.

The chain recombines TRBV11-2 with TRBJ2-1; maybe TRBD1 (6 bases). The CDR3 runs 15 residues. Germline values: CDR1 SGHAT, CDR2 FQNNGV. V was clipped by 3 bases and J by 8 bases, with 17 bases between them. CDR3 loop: CASSLYRTGSDEQFF. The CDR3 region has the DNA TGTGCCAGCAGCTTGTACAGAACAGGGTCCGATGAGCAGTTCTTC.

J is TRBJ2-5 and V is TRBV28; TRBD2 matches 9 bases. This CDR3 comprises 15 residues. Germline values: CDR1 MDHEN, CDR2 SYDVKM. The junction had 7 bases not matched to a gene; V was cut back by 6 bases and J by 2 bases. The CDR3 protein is CASRRLAEIQETQYF. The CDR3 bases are TGTGCCAGCAGGCGACTAGCGGAGATACAAGAGACCCAGTACTTC.

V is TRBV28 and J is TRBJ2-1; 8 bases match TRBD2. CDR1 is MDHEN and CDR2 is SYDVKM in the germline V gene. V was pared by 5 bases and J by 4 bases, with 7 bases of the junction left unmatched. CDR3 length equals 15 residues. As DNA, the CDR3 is TGTGCCAGCAGTCTTGAGGCGGGAGGTTACAATGAGCAGTTCTTC. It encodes CASSLEAGGYNEQFF.

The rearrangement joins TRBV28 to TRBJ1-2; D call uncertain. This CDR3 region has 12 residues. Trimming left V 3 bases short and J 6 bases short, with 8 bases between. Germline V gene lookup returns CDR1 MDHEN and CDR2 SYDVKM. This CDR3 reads CASSFRGNGYTF. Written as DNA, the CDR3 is TGTGCCAGCAGTTTTAGAGGAAATGGCTACACCTTC.

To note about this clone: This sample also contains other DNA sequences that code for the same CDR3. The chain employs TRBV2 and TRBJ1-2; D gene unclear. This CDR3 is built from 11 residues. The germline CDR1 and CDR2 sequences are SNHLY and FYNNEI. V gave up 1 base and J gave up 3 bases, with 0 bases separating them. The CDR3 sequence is CASSEDYGYTF. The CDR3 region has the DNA TGTGCCAGCAGTGAAGACTATGGCTACACCTTC.

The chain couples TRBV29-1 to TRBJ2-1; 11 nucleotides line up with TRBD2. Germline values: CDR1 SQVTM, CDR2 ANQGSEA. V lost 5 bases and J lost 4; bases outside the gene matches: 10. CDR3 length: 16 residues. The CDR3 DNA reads TGCAGCGTTCAACCGAGGGGGACTAGCGGTTACAATGAGCAGTTCTTC. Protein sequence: CSVQPRGTSGYNEQFF.

CDR3 DNA sequence: TGCGCCAGCGGACTCCAGGGGGATACGCAGTATTTT. It yields the protein CASGLQGDTQYF. J is TRBJ2-3 and V is TRBV10-2; tentative D call: TRBD1 (6 bases). The CDR3 length is 12 residues. Trimming took 8 bases from V and 6 from J, leaving 12 bases between them. Germline V gene sequence: CDR1 WSHSY, CDR2 SAAADI.

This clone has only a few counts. In DNA form, the CDR3 reads TGTGCCAGCAGCCTTTACAGGGGGCCCAATCAGCCCCAGCATTTT. It codes for CASSLYRGPNQPQHF. The rearrangement uses TRBV4-2 and TRBJ1-5, with 9 nucleotides matching TRBD1. The V gene end was trimmed by 4 bases and the J gene end by 3 bases; junction bases not matched to a gene: 4. The germline gives CDR1 LGHNA, CDR2 YNFKEQ. The CDR3 runs to 15 residues.

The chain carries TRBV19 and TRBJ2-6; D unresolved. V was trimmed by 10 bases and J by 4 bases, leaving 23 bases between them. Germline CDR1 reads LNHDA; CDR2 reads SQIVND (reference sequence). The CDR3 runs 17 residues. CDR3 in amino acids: CAISGPSTDHGANVLTF. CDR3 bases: TGTGCCATATCGGGCCCCTCAACTGATCACGGGGCCAACGTCCTGACTTTC.

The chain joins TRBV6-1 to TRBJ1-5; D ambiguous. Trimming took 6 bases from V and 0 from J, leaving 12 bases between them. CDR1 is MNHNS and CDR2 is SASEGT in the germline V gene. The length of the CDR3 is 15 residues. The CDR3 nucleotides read TGTGCCAGCAGGGATGGACTGAGTAGCAATCAGCCCCAGCATTTT. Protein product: CASRDGLSSNQPQHF.

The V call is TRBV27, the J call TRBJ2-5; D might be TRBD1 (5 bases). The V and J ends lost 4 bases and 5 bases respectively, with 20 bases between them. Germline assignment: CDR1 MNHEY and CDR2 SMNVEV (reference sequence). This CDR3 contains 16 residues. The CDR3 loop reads CASSSPDSPVGETQYF. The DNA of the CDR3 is TGTGCCAGCAGTTCCCCCGACAGCCCTGTCGGGGAGACCCAGTACTTC.

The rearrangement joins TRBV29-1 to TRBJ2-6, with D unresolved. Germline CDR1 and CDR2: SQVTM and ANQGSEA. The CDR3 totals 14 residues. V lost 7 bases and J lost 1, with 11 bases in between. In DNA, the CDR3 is TGCAGCGCCAAGGTGCTTTCTGGGGCCAACGTCCTGACTTTC. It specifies CSAKVLSGANVLTF.

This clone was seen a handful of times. Written as DNA, the CDR3 is TGTGCCAGCAGCCTTATACCTCAGAACACTGAAGCTTTCTTT. Translation: CASSLIPQNTEAFF. This chain joins TRBV27 and TRBJ1-1; no clear D. The CDR3 sequence is 14 residues long. The germline V and J ends were trimmed by 6 bases and 1 base, with 12 bases remaining between them. CDR1 is MNHEY and CDR2 is SMNVEV in the germline V gene (reference sequence).